What follows are 12 T cell receptor beta chains derived from one specimen sequenced in a study of T-cell reconstitution after alpha-beta-depleted transplantation in children. Unique molecular identifiers were incorporated when the TCRbeta library was constructed. TCRdb used MiXCR to reprocess the PCR reads, holding one entry per CDR3 protein. The sample lists about 980,000 distinct CDR3 sequences; around 30% were seen once. The input for sequencing was PBMCs, mostly from graft donor cells, taken 360 days after TCRalphabeta/CD19-depleted stem cell transplant. These receptors originate from a boy under three years old who had a stem cell transplant for SCID, so the T cells may come from the graft donor.

As to this clonotype: One end of the junction varies from germline; a read error may be responsible. The chain employs TRBV7-9 and TRBJ1-4; D gene uncertain. This CDR3 has 15 residues. The germline V gene encodes CDR1 SEHNR and CDR2 FQNEAQ (reference sequence). CDR3 nucleotide sequence: TGTGCCAGCAGCGTAGCTCTGGATAGCGGTGAAAAACTGTTTTTT. This encodes CASSVALDSGEKLFF.

The chain is built from TRBV4-2 and TRBJ2-1; TRBD2 aligns across 8 bases. The germline V gene encodes CDR1 LGHNA and CDR2 YNFKEQ. Trimming took 0 bases from V and 4 from J; bases not matched to a gene: 5. The CDR3 consists of 16 residues. The CDR3 DNA reads as TGTGCCAGCAGCCAAGAAAGACTAGCGTTATACAATGAGCAGTTCTTC. Translated: CASSQERLALYNEQFF.

This clonotype was observed a handful of times. V is TRBV25-1 and J is TRBJ2-7; D gene unclear. The CDR3 loop spans 13 amino acids. Trimming removed 8 bases at V and 5 bases at J, with 16 bases between. Germline-derived CDR1 and CDR2 are MGHDK and SYGVNS. Here the CDR3 DNA reads TGTGCCAGCGGCAAAATAGGGATCCACGAGCAGTACTTC. This translates into CASGKIGIHEQYF.

Concerning this clonotype itself: It is unclear where the CDR3 begins or ends on the DNA, so no DNA is shown, and the CDR3 is as TCRdb lists it. V gene TRBV12-3 or TRBV12-4 combines with J gene TRBJ2-2; the table's TRBD1 call for D was not verified on the DNA. The CDR3 spans 15 amino acids, including both terminal residues. This CDR3 is CASSLFDRGTGSCFF.

The gene calls are TRBV12-3 or TRBV12-4 and TRBJ1-4, with 10 bases identical to TRBD1. J gave up 8 bases and V 6 bases, and 9 bases lay outside the gene matches. This CDR3 has 15 amino acids. CDR3 in DNA: TGTGCCAGCAGGAAGCCGGGACAGGGGAGGGAAAAACTGTTTTTT. Translation gives CASRKPGQGREKLFF.

The sample holds a few counts of this clonotype. The CDR3 bases are TGTGCCAGCAGTTCTCTAGCGGGACAGGATACGCAGTATTTT. Its protein is CASSSLAGQDTQYF. V usage is TRBV12-3 or TRBV12-4 and J usage is TRBJ2-3; 9 bases map to TRBD2. The CDR3 covers 14 residues. Trimming removed 4 bases from V and 6 bases from J; junction bases left unmatched: 5.

V usage is TRBV5-1 and J usage is TRBJ2-1; TRBD2 is a possible D gene (6 bases). Per the germline V gene, CDR1 is SGHRS and CDR2 is YFSETQ. The length of the CDR3 is 17 residues. Deletions cut 0 bases from V and 0 bases from J, with 13 bases between. The CDR3 protein is CASSLVPGVSSYNEQFF. The DNA for the CDR3 is TGCGCCAGCAGCTTGGTACCGGGGGTTAGCTCCTACAATGAGCAGTTCTTC. Full variable domain (remainder filled in from reference TRBV5-1 and TRBJ2-1): KAGVTQTPRYLIKTRGQQVTLSCSPISGHRSVSWYQQTPGQGLQFLFEYFSETQRNKGNFPGRFSGRQFSNSRSEMNVSTLELGDSALYLCASSLVPGVSSYNEQFFGPGTRLTVL.

The chain uses TRBV7-3 and TRBJ2-7, with 7 bases identical to TRBD1. The CDR3 runs to 12 residues. Germline values: CDR1 SGHTA, CDR2 FQGTGA. V lost 5 bases, J lost 12 bases, and 10 bases stayed unmatched. CDR3 region: CASSLLDRARYF. In DNA, the CDR3 is TGTGCCAGCAGCCTACTAGACAGGGCGAGGTACTTC.

This clonotype has more than one count but fewer than ten. The chain couples TRBV4-1 to TRBJ1-1, with D hard to call. Trimming stripped 2 bases from V and 0 bases from J, with 10 bases between. The CDR3 contains 15 residues. The germline CDR1 and CDR2 sequences are MGHRA and YSYEKL. CDR3 residues: CASSQRRNMNTEAFF. CDR3 bases: TGCGCCAGCAGCCAACGACGTAACATGAACACTGAAGCTTTCTTT.

A few counts support this clonotype. J is TRBJ1-1 and V is TRBV2; D not certain. Germline loops: CDR1 SNHLY, CDR2 FYNNEI. The CDR3 has 16 residues. V shed 7 bases and J shed 6 bases, with 24 bases lying between them. CDR3 sequence reads: CASKRPGKGVVAEAFF. The CDR3 DNA follows: TGTGCCAGCAAACGTCCCGGGAAGGGAGTAGTCGCTGAAGCTTTCTTT.

This clonotype was detected once. This sequence joins TRBV10-3 and TRBJ2-7; D is unresolved. The CDR3 sequence is 13 residues long. Trimming left V 3 bases short and J 4 bases short, with 10 bases between. The V gene's germline CDR1 is ENHRY and CDR2 SYGVKD. This CDR3 reads CAISEGHPYEQYF. For the CDR3, the DNA is TGTGCCATCAGTGAAGGGCATCCATACGAGCAGTACTTC.

The chain joins TRBV20-1 to TRBJ1-1; no reliable D call. The CDR3 runs 12 residues. Germline CDR1 reads DFQATT; CDR2 reads SNEGSKA (reference sequence). The DNA of the CDR3 is TGCAGAGTTCGGGGTCCAGCGTCTGAAGCTTTCTTT. Translating gives CRVRGPASEAFF.